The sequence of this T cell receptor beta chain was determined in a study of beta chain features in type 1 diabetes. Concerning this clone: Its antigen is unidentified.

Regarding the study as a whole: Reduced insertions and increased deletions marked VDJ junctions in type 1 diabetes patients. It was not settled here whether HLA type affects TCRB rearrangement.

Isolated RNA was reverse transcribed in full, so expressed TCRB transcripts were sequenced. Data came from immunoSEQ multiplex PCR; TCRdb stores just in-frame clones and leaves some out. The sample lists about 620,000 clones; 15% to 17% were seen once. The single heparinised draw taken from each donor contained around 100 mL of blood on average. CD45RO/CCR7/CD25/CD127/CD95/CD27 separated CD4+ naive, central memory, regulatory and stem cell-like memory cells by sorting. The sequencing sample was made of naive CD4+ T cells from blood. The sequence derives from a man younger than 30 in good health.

CDR3 coding DNA: TGTGCCAGCAGCTTGGCGGGAATCAGCTATGGCTACACCTTC. Translating it yields CASSLAGISYGYTF. The chain links TRBV5-4 to TRBJ1-2; no clear D gene. Germline assignment: CDR1 SGHNT and CDR2 YYREEE (reference sequence). The CDR3 contains 14 residues. Trimming took off 0 bases at V and 4 bases at J, with 10 bases between the two ends. Full variable domain (outside the CDR3, taken from reference TRBV5-4 and TRBJ1-2): ETGVTQSPTHLIKTRGQQVTLRCSSQSGHNTVSWYQQALGQGPQFIFQYYREEENGRGNFPPRFSGLQFPNYSSELNVNALELDDSALYLCASSLAGISYGYTFGSGTRLTVV.